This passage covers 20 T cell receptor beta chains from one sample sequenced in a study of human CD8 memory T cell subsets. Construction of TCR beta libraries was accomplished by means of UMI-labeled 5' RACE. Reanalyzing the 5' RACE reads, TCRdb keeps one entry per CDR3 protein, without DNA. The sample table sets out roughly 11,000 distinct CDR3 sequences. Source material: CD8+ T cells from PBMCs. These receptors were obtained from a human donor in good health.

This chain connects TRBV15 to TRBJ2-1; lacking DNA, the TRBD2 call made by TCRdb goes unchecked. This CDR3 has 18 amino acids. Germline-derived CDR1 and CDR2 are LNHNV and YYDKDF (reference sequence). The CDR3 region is CATSEGLAGGSSYNEQFF.

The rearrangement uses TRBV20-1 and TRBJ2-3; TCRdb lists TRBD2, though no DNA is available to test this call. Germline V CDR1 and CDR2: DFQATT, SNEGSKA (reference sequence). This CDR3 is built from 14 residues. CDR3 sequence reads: CSAPSRERTDTQYF.

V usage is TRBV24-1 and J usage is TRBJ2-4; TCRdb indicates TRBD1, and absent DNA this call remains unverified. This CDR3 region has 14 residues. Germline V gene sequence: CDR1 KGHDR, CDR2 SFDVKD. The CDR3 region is CATSDSGHGNIQYF.

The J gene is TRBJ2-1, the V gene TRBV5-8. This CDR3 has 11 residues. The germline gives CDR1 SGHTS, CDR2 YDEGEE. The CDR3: CASSLGVSQFF.

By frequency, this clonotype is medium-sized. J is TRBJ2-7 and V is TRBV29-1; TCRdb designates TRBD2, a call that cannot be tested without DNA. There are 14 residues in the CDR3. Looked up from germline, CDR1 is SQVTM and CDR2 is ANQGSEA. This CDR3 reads CSVPTGGAAYEQYF.

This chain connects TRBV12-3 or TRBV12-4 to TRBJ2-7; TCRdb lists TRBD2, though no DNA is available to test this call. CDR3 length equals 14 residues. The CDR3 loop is CASRLRDRSYEQYF.

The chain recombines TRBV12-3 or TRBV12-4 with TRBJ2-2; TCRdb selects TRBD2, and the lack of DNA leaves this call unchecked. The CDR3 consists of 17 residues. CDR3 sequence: CASRSTFLAFNTGELFF.

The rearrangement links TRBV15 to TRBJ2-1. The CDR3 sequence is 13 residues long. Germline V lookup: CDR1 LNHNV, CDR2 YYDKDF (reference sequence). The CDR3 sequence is CATSRDFYNEQFF.

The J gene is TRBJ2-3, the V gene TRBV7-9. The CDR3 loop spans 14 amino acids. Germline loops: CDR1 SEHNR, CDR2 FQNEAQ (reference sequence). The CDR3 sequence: CASSLAGVRDTQYF.

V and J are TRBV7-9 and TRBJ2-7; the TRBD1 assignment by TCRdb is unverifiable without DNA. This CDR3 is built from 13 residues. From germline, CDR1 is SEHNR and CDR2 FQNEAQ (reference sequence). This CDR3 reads CASTPRQSYEQYF.

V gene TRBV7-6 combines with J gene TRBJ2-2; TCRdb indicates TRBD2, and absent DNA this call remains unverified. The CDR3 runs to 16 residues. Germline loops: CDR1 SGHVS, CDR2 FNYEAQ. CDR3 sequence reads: CASNPIAGANTGELFF.

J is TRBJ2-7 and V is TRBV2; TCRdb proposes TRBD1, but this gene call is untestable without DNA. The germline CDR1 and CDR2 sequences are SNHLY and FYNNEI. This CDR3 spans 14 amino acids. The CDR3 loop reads CASMRQGEEYEQYF.

The CDR3 loop is CASSTSGELFF. The genes are TRBV6-2 or TRBV6-3 and TRBJ2-2. Looked up from germline, CDR1 is MNHEY and CDR2 is SVGEGT. The CDR3 length is 11 residues.

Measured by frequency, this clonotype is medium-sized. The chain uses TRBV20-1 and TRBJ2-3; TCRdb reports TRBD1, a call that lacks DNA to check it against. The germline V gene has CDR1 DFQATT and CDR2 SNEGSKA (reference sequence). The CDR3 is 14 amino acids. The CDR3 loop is CSARPLDRGDTQYF.

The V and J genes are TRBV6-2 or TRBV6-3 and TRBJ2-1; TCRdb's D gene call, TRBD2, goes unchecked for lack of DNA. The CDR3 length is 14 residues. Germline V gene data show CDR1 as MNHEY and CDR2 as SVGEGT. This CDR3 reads CASSRSGIYNEQFF.

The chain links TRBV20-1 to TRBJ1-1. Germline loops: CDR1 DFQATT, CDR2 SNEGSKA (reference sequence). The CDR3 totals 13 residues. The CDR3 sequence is CSAFSAWATEAFF.

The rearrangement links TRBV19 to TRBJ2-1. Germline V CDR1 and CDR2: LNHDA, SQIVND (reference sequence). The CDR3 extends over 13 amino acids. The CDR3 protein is CASSIVNSGEQFF.

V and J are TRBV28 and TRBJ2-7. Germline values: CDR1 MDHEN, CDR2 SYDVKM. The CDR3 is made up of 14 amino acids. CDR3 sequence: CASSLDRGPYEQYF.

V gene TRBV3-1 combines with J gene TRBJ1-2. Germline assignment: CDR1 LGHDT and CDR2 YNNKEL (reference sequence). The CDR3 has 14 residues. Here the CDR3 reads CASSPRDEVLFYTF.

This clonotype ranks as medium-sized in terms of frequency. CDR3 residues: CASNPTGAYEQYF. The chain recombines TRBV9 with TRBJ2-7; as DNA is missing, the TRBD1 call by TCRdb cannot be tested. Germline assignment: CDR1 SGDLS and CDR2 YYNGEE. The CDR3 loop spans 13 amino acids.